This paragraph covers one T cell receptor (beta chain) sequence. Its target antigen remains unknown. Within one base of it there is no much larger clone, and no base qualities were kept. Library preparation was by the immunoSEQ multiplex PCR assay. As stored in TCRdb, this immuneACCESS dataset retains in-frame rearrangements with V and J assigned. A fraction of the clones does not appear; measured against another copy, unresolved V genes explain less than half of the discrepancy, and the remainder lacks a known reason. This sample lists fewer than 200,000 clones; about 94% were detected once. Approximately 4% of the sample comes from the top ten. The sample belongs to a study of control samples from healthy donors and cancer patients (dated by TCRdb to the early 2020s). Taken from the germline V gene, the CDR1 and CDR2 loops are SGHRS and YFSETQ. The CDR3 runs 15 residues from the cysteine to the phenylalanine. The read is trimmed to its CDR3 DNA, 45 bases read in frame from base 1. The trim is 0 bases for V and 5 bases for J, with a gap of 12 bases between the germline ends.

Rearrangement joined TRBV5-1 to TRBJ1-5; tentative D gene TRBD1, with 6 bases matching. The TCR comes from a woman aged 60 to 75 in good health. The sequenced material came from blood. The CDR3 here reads CASSLAGAGDQPQHF. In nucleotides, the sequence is TGCGCCAGCAGCTTGGCGGGGGCGGGCGATCAGCCCCAGCATTTT.